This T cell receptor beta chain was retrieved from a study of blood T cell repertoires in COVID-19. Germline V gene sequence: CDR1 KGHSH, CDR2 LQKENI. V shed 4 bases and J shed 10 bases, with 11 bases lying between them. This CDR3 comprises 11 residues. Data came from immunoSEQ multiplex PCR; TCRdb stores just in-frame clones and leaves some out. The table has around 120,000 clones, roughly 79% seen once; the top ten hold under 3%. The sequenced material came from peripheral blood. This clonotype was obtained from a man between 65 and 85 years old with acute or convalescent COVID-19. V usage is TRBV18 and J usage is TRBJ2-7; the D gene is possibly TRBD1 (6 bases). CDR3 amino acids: CASSLRDNQYF. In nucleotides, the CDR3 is TGTGCCAGCTCACTTCGGGACAACCAGTACTTC. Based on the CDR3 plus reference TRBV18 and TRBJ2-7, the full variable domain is NAGVMQNPRHLVRRRGQEARLRCSPMKGHSHVYWYRQLPEEGLKFMVYLQKENIIDESGMPKERFSAEFPKEGPSILRIQQVVRGDSAAYFCASSLRDNQYFGPGTRLTVT.